These 27 T cell receptor beta chains were all obtained from the same sample, sequenced in a study of cytomegalovirus exposure and HLA in healthy donors (dated by TCRdb to about 2017). Library preparation employed the immunoSEQ multiplex PCR assay. A mixture of 60 forward primers for TCR Vbeta segments and 13 reverse primers for TCR Jbeta segments was used in the multiplex PCR. Held by TCRdb, this immuneACCESS table contains in-frame sequences only and omits some clones. Under half of the omission traces to an unresolved V gene where checked; the cause of the rest is unknown. For this sample the table gives 90,000 or so clones, of which roughly 74% were detected only once. Around 16% of the sample goes to the ten largest clones. The material sequenced was PBMCs. The receptors were sampled from a woman aged 18-29 years in good health and CMV-seropositive.

This chain connects TRBV4-1 to TRBJ2-3; a weak D match, TRBD1 (7 bases). This CDR3 is built from 16 residues. Looked up from germline, CDR1 is MGHRA and CDR2 is YSYEKL. V was clipped by 3 bases and J by 6 bases, with 19 bases between them. The CDR3 bases are TGCGCCAGCAGCCAGAGACAGGGAGGTGGTTTGGATACGCAGTATTTT. Its translation: CASSQRQGGGLDTQYF.

This clone appeared a few times. CDR3 sequence: CASSLGGQGPRETQYF. The CDR3 coding sequence is TGTGCCAGCAGCTTAGGAGGACAGGGGCCGAGAGAGACCCAGTACTTC. The chain employs TRBV7-9 and TRBJ2-5; 9 nucleotides match TRBD1. There are 16 residues in the CDR3. Germline V gene sequence: CDR1 SEHNR, CDR2 FQNEAQ (reference sequence). The J segment lost 4 bases and the V segment lost 1 base, leaving 7 bases of the junction unmatched.

V and J are TRBV10-2 and TRBJ2-7, with D unresolved. The CDR3 totals 12 residues. Germline V gene sequence: CDR1 WSHSY, CDR2 SAAADI. Trimming removed 4 bases at V and 5 bases at J, with 9 bases between. This CDR3 reads CASSGLRNEQYF. CDR3 in DNA: TGCGCCAGCAGTGGACTCCGGAACGAGCAGTACTTC.

The chain combines TRBV6-6 with TRBJ2-7; 10 nucleotides line up with TRBD1. Germline assignment: CDR1 MNHNY and CDR2 SVGAGI (reference sequence). V gave up 2 bases and J gave up 5 bases; unmatched junction bases: 3. This CDR3 spans 14 amino acids. CDR3 sequence reads: CASSYQDRGHEQYF. In DNA, the CDR3 is TGTGCCAGCAGTTACCAAGACAGGGGGCACGAGCAGTACTTC.

The V and J genes are TRBV5-4 and TRBJ2-2; maybe TRBD2 (6 bases). CDR1 SGHNT and CDR2 YYREEE come from the germline V gene (reference sequence). The length of the CDR3 is 15 residues. The V gene lost 2 bases and the J gene lost 6 bases, with 14 bases spanning the gap. CDR3 sequence reads: CASSFMGLHSGELFF. For the CDR3, the DNA is TGTGCCAGCAGCTTCATGGGACTCCATTCCGGGGAGCTGTTTTTT. Supplemented by reference TRBV5-4 and TRBJ2-2, the full variable domain reads ETGVTQSPTHLIKTRGQQVTLRCSSQSGHNTVSWYQQALGQGPQFIFQYYREEENGRGNFPPRFSGLQFPNYSSELNVNALELDDSALYLCASSFMGLHSGELFFGEGSRLTVL.

This sequence joins TRBV5-1 and TRBJ2-7; TRBD1 is a possible D gene (6 bases). V lost 1 base and J 3 bases, leaving 11 bases between the germline ends. Germline V gene data show CDR1 as SGHRS and CDR2 as YFSETQ. The CDR3 consists of 14 residues. CDR3 region: CASSLSGRGYEQYF. DNA for the CDR3: TGCGCCAGCAGCTTGTCCGGCAGGGGCTACGAGCAGTACTTC.

The genes are TRBV30 and TRBJ1-3; D is ambiguous. V gave up 7 bases and J gave up 0 bases, with 16 bases separating them. Per germline, CDR1 GTSNPN and CDR2 SVGIG (reference sequence). The CDR3 extends over 15 amino acids. CDR3 in amino acids: CALLSLVPSGNTIYF. The CDR3 nucleotides are TGTGCCTTGTTAAGCCTGGTTCCCTCTGGAAACACCATATATTTT.

The CDR3 bases are TGTGCCAGCAGTTCGAACCCTCGGGGTCAGCCCCAGCATTTT. Amino acid sequence: CASSSNPRGQPQHF. This chain connects TRBV7-3 to TRBJ1-5; D is ambiguous. The CDR3 has 14 residues. V was clipped by 6 bases and J by 6 bases, with 15 bases between them. CDR1 is SGHTA and CDR2 is FQGTGA in the germline V gene.

This clone was detected once. The DNA of the CDR3 is TGTGCCAGCAGTTCGGCTAGCCGGGCCGGGGAGCTGTTTTTT. This translates into CASSSASRAGELFF. This rearrangement joins TRBV27 to TRBJ2-2; D possibly corresponds to TRBD2 (5 bases). Germline V gene lookup returns CDR1 MNHEY and CDR2 SMNVEV (reference sequence). The CDR3 loop spans 14 amino acids. The V end was cut by 4 bases, the J end by 6 bases, with 12 bases between.

The CDR3 region is CASSPPGQGGQPQHF. CDR3 DNA: TGTGCCAGCAGCCCCCCCGGACAGGGGGGTCAGCCCCAGCATTTT. The V and J genes are TRBV28 and TRBJ1-5; 10 bases align to TRBD1. The CDR3 loop spans 15 amino acids. Germline V gene data show CDR1 as MDHEN and CDR2 as SYDVKM. J lost 6 bases, V lost 6 bases, and 8 bases had no gene match. Complete variable domain (other parts from reference TRBV28 and TRBJ1-5): DVKVTQSSRYLVKRTGEKVFLECVQDMDHENMFWYRQDPGLGLRLIYFSYDVKMKEKGDIPEGYSVSREKKERFSLILESASTNQTSMYLCASSPPGQGGQPQHFGDGTRLSIL.

This clone was found once. The chain combines TRBV30 with TRBJ2-1; 7 bases align to TRBD2. The V gene end was trimmed by 2 bases and the J gene end by 8 bases; junction bases not matched to a gene: 9. CDR1 is GTSNPN and CDR2 is SVGIG in the germline V gene (reference sequence). The CDR3 consists of 14 residues. The CDR3 is CAWSLAGVAYEQFF. The CDR3 DNA reads as TGTGCCTGGAGTCTTGCGGGAGTGGCATATGAGCAGTTCTTC.

Details on this clone: The same CDR3 can be traced to other DNA sequences in this sample. The rearrangement uses TRBV4-1 and TRBJ1-1; a weak D match, TRBD1 (6 bases). V was trimmed by 0 bases and J by 4 bases, leaving 12 bases between them. Germline-derived CDR1 and CDR2 are MGHRA and YSYEKL. The CDR3 totals 15 residues. CDR3 DNA: TGCGCCAGCAGCCAAGAGGGGGCAGGGCCCACTGAAGCTTTCTTT. Translating gives CASSQEGAGPTEAFF.

The V call is TRBV19, the J call TRBJ2-7; 7 positions agree with TRBD1. Germline loops: CDR1 LNHDA, CDR2 SQIVND (reference sequence). J gave up 3 bases and V 8 bases, and 4 bases lay outside the gene matches. The CDR3 is 12 amino acids. The CDR3 coding sequence is TGTGCCAGTCGTGACAGGGACTACGAGCAGTACTTC. It translates to CASRDRDYEQYF.

The CDR3 sequence: CASSFTRGYGTEAFF. The CDR3 nucleotides read TGTGCCAGCAGTTTCACCAGGGGTTACGGCACTGAAGCTTTCTTT. This rearrangement joins TRBV28 to TRBJ1-1; tentatively, D is TRBD1 (6 bases). The CDR3 is 15 residues long. Trimming shortened V by 3 bases and J by 4 bases, and 15 bases separated the two germline ends. The V gene's germline CDR1 is MDHEN and CDR2 SYDVKM.

The chain employs TRBV30 and TRBJ2-5, with 11 nucleotides matching TRBD2. Germline-derived CDR1 and CDR2 are GTSNPN and SVGIG (reference sequence). There are 16 residues in the CDR3. Trimming at V came to 0 bases and at J to 1 base, leaving 4 bases not matched to a gene. The CDR3 reads CAWSVSGLAVQETQYF. The CDR3 nucleotides read TGTGCCTGGAGTGTATCGGGACTAGCGGTCCAAGAGACCCAGTACTTC.

CDR3 coding DNA: TGTGCCAGCAGTTTAAGGACAACCTATGGCTACACCTTC. It codes for CASSLRTTYGYTF. The chain combines TRBV28 with TRBJ1-2; perhaps TRBD1 as D (5 bases). CDR1 is MDHEN and CDR2 is SYDVKM in the germline V gene. The CDR3 length is 13 residues. V lost 2 bases, J lost 4 bases, and 8 bases lay in between.

This chain connects TRBV9 to TRBJ2-5; D is possibly TRBD1 (6 bases). The better agreement between TRBJ2-7 and the DNA end casts doubt on the J call. CDR1 and CDR2 from the germline V gene are SGDLS and YYNGEE. The CDR3 totals 14 residues. CDR3 loop: CASSVDMAGDEQYF. CDR3 sequence (DNA): TGTGCCAGCAGCGTAGACATGGCAGGGGACGAGCAGTACTTC.

The chain links TRBV5-4 to TRBJ1-1, with D possibly being TRBD1 (5 bases). V lost 3 bases and J lost 4, with 10 bases in between. Germline values: CDR1 SGHNT, CDR2 YYREEE (reference sequence). The CDR3 sequence is 13 residues long. This CDR3 reads CASSWGGTTEAFF. CDR3 DNA sequence: TGTGCCAGCAGCTGGGGGGGGACCACTGAAGCTTTCTTT.

This clone was picked up a small number of times. CDR3 DNA: TGTGCCAGCAAGTTAGCGGGGGGGGAGACCCAGTACTTC. Its translation: CASKLAGGETQYF. The chain links TRBV6-5 to TRBJ2-5; the match to TRBD2 covers 11 bases. CDR3 length equals 13 residues. Germline V gives CDR1 MNHEY, CDR2 SVGAGI. The trim removed 7 bases at V and 5 bases at J, leaving 3 bases unmatched.

The chain employs TRBV7-9 and TRBJ1-3; 9 nucleotides line up with TRBD1. Germline V gene lookup returns CDR1 SEHNR and CDR2 FQNEAQ (reference sequence). The CDR3 length is 17 residues. V was pared by 2 bases and J by 7 bases, with 12 bases of the junction left unmatched. In DNA form, the CDR3 reads TGTGCCAGCAGCTTATCATACGATGGGACAGGGATTAACACCATATATTTT. It translates to CASSLSYDGTGINTIYF.

The rearrangement links TRBV28 to TRBJ1-2; 9 nucleotides align to TRBD1. This CDR3 has 14 residues. In germline, CDR1 is MDHEN, CDR2 SYDVKM. Unmatched junction bases numbered 7, after V lost 5 bases and J lost 6 bases. CDR3 protein: CASSAPGQGDGYTF. The CDR3 coding sequence is TGTGCCAGCAGTGCACCGGGACAGGGTGATGGCTACACCTTC.

The chain uses TRBV9 and TRBJ2-1; TRBD2 agrees at 11 bases. Germline assignment: CDR1 SGDLS and CDR2 YYNGEE. This CDR3 contains 16 residues. Trimming at V came to 3 bases and at J to 5 bases, leaving 7 bases not matched to a gene. The CDR3 bases are TGTGCCAGCAGCGCCCGACTAGCGGGATCCCACAATGAGCAGTTCTTC. It translates to CASSARLAGSHNEQFF.

The V and J genes are TRBV27 and TRBJ2-5; weak D call: TRBD1 (6 bases). There are 13 residues in the CDR3. Germline values: CDR1 MNHEY, CDR2 SMNVEV (reference sequence). Trimming stripped 4 bases from V and 3 bases from J, with 9 bases between. The CDR3 DNA reads as TGTGCCAGCAGTTCGACAGGAAAAGAGACCCAGTACTTC. This translates into CASSSTGKETQYF.

The chain couples TRBV5-1 to TRBJ2-2, with 11 bases matching TRBD2. CDR1 is SGHRS and CDR2 is YFSETQ in the germline V gene. The CDR3 covers 18 residues. V shed 4 bases, J shed 4 bases, and the junction held 12 bases outside the gene matches. The CDR3 DNA reads TGCGCCAGCAGCCCAAGCCCTATGACTAGCGGGGTCACCGGGGAGCTGTTTTTT. Protein product: CASSPSPMTSGVTGELFF.

J is TRBJ1-3 and V is TRBV18; the D is unclear. The ends were cut back, 2 bases at V and 4 bases at J, with 9 bases in the middle. Germline-derived CDR1 and CDR2 are KGHSH and LQKENI. The CDR3 is 14 amino acids. The CDR3 bases are TGTGCCAGCTCACCAGGGCAAACCGGAAACACCATATATTTT. Amino acids: CASSPGQTGNTIYF. Filled out from reference TRBV18 and TRBJ1-3, the complete variable domain reads NAGVMQNPRHLVRRRGQEARLRCSPMKGHSHVYWYRQLPEEGLKFMVYLQKENIIDESGMPKERFSAEFPKEGPSILRIQQVVRGDSAAYFCASSPGQTGNTIYFGEGSWLTVV.

The V gene is TRBV9, the J gene TRBJ2-2, with TRBD1 identical over 11 bases. Germline V lookup: CDR1 SGDLS, CDR2 YYNGEE. This CDR3 is 16 amino acids long. Trimming removed 0 bases from V and 7 bases from J; junction bases left unmatched: 5. The CDR3, as DNA: TGTGCCAGCAGCGTAGGGACAGGGGGCATTCACGGGGAGCTGTTTTTT. Translated, it gives CASSVGTGGIHGELFF. The entire variable domain, with the rest obtained from reference TRBV9 and TRBJ2-2, is as follows: DSGVTQTPKHLITATGQRVTLRCSPRSGDLSVYWYQQSLDQGLQFLIQYYNGEERAKGNILERFSAQQFPDLHSELNLSSLELGDSALYFCASSVGTGGIHGELFFGEGSRLTVL.

This rearrangement joins TRBV6-1 to TRBJ2-7, with D perhaps matching TRBD2 (6 bases). Per germline, CDR1 MNHNS and CDR2 SASEGT. Trimming left V 2 bases short and J 4 bases short, with 12 bases between. This CDR3 region has 14 residues. The CDR3 is CASSERARGYEQYF. The CDR3, as DNA: TGTGCCAGCAGTGAACGGGCTCGGGGGTACGAGCAGTACTTC.